This T cell receptor beta chain was obtained from a study of early T cells in non-severe SARS-CoV-2 infection. Study in general: Sequencing input comprised bulk RNA from unsorted whole blood; chain pairing was not available. Study results and caveats: Private and CD4 specificities were missed by VDJdb matching, which favored anti-spike CD8 responses.

Individual cDNA molecules each received unique molecular identifiers attached to them. TCRdb itself ran the 5' RACE reads through MiXCR, one entry per CDR3 protein. The sample includes some 70,000 distinct CDR3 sequences, approximately 9.2% of them seen just once. This clonotype has only a few counts. Its antigen is unidentified. V was shortened by 3 bases and J by 2 bases, with 10 bases between the two germline ends. The CDR3 contains 14 residues. Germline values: CDR1 MNHEY, CDR2 SMNVEV (reference sequence). The sequence was collected from an adult who was a healthcare worker with PCR-confirmed SARS-CoV-2 infection or an uninfected control (not recorded which). This sequence joins TRBV27 and TRBJ1-2; D is unresolved. Sequenced: whole blood. The CDR3 DNA reads as TGTGCCAGCAGTTTTATGGGGTCAAACTATGGCTACACCTTC. This translates into CASSFMGSNYGYTF.